Below are 22 T cell receptor beta chains sequenced from a single sample in a study of OX40 agonist ivuxolimab in advanced cancers. Assay used: immunoSEQ multiplex PCR; TCRdb lists only in-frame clones, some missing. The sample holds some 68,000 clones, more than 80% seen once. The sample here was CD4+ or CD8+ T cells sorted from blood, taken in a trial of the OX40 agonist ivuxolimab. Receptors originate from an adult with an advanced solid tumor such as melanoma, head and neck, liver or kidney cancer.

The V gene is TRBV19, the J gene TRBJ1-1; D is ambiguous. CDR3 length: 12 residues. The ends were cut back, 5 bases at V and 1 base at J, with 5 bases in the middle. Germline CDR1 reads LNHDA; CDR2 reads SQIVND (reference sequence). The CDR3 protein is CASSSRNTEAFF. CDR3 nucleotides: TGTGCCAGTAGTTCAAGGAACACTGAAGCTTTCTTT.

The chain links TRBV2 to TRBJ2-6; D is perhaps TRBD1 (6 bases). The CDR3 spans 15 residues. Germline CDR1 is SNHLY and CDR2 is FYNNEI. V was clipped by 5 bases and J by 4 bases, with 12 bases between them. The CDR3: CASSKDSMGANVLTF. The CDR3 DNA reads TGTGCCAGCAGTAAGGACAGTATGGGGGCCAACGTCCTGACTTTC.

This chain uses TRBV7-6 with TRBJ2-3, with unresolved D. Germline values: CDR1 SGHVS, CDR2 FNYEAQ. The CDR3 consists of 15 residues. V lost 5 bases and J lost 1, with 13 bases in between. DNA of the CDR3: TGTGCCAGCAGCCAAAACACGGGTCGCACAGATACGCAGTATTTT. As protein: CASSQNTGRTDTQYF.

The chain combines TRBV2 with TRBJ2-3, with 7 positions matching TRBD1. CDR3 size: 14 residues. V dropped 6 bases and J dropped 2; count of bases not matched to a gene: 5. Germline V gene data show CDR1 as SNHLY and CDR2 as FYNNEI. Here the CDR3 reads CASSRDSYTDTQYF. The DNA for the CDR3 is TGTGCCAGCAGCCGGGACAGTTACACAGATACGCAGTATTTT.

This clone was detected a few times. The chain joins TRBV11-2 to TRBJ2-3; D unclear. The germline gives CDR1 SGHAT, CDR2 FQNNGV. Trimming removed 3 bases from V and 4 bases from J, with 2 bases in between. CDR3 size: 11 residues. The CDR3 DNA reads TGTGCCAGCAGCTTCGCAGATACGCAGTATTTT. Amino acid sequence: CASSFADTQYF.

The chain is built from TRBV11-2 and TRBJ1-5, with TRBD1 as a possible D gene (5 bases). Deletions cut 3 bases from V and 1 base from J, with 10 bases between. Germline V gene data show CDR1 as SGHAT and CDR2 as FQNNGV. This CDR3 contains 15 residues. Here the CDR3 reads CASSFTTGSNQPQHF. CDR3 in DNA: TGTGCCAGCAGCTTTACTACAGGAAGCAATCAGCCCCAGCATTTT.

The chain uses TRBV9 and TRBJ2-1; D tentatively reads TRBD1 or TRBD2 (6 bases each). Trimming pared 4 bases from V and 6 bases from J, leaving 23 bases between. The length of the CDR3 is 17 residues. The V gene's germline CDR1 is SGDLS and CDR2 YYNGEE. The CDR3: CASSPPKGDSPRNEQFF. The CDR3, as DNA: TGTGCCAGCAGCCCACCAAAGGGGGACTCCCCTCGCAATGAGCAGTTCTTC.

V is TRBV14 and J is TRBJ2-7; 7 bases agree with TRBD1. Germline V gives CDR1 SGHDN, CDR2 FVKESK. The CDR3 runs to 15 residues. V trimming: 3 bases; J trimming: 1 base; junction bases outside the gene matches: 6. The chain's CDR3 is CASSQVQGLSYEQYF. CDR3 bases: TGTGCCAGCAGCCAGGTACAGGGGCTATCCTACGAGCAGTACTTC.

This clone was observed at least ten times. The chain links TRBV27 to TRBJ1-1; D remains unclear. V lost 7 bases to trimming and J lost 1 base, with 7 bases between them. Germline V gene lookup returns CDR1 MNHEY and CDR2 SMNVEV (reference sequence). The CDR3 has 12 amino acids. CDR3 DNA sequence: TGTGCCAGCAAGGTCGGGAACACTGAAGCTTTCTTT. It yields the protein CASKVGNTEAFF.

The chain carries TRBV2 and TRBJ2-5; 8 bases match TRBD2. Germline V lookup: CDR1 SNHLY, CDR2 FYNNEI. V dropped 4 bases and J dropped 8; count of bases not matched to a gene: 6. The CDR3 spans 13 residues. The chain's CDR3 is CASSARGGRTQYF. The DNA for the CDR3 is TGTGCCAGCAGTGCCCGGGGGGGTCGTACCCAGTACTTC.

The chain links TRBV9 to TRBJ1-1; 8 bases line up with TRBD1. CDR1 is SGDLS and CDR2 is YYNGEE in the germline V gene. This CDR3 region has 15 residues. Trimming at V came to 5 bases and at J to 5 bases, leaving 11 bases not matched to a gene. CDR3 sequence (DNA): TGTGCCAGCAGTGGAGCCGGGACAGGTGTAACTGAAGCTTTCTTT. Its translation is CASSGAGTGVTEAFF.

This clone came up a few times. CDR3 protein: CASSSAGSDRTYGYTF. In DNA form, the CDR3 reads TGTGCCAGCAGTTCTGCCGGCTCGGACAGAACCTATGGCTACACCTTC. The genes are TRBV28 and TRBJ1-2; tentative D call: TRBD1 (6 bases). Trimming took off 4 bases at V and 4 bases at J, with 19 bases between the two ends. Germline assignment: CDR1 MDHEN and CDR2 SYDVKM. This CDR3 is built from 16 residues.

V and J are TRBV13 and TRBJ2-5; TRBD2 is a possible D gene (5 bases). Deletions cut 6 bases from V and 4 bases from J, with 12 bases between. The germline V gene encodes CDR1 PRHDT and CDR2 FYEKMQ (reference sequence). The CDR3 is 13 amino acids. The CDR3 coding sequence is TGTGCCAGCAGTTACATACTAGGAGAGACCCAGTACTTC. This sequence encodes CASSYILGETQYF. The entire variable domain, with the rest obtained from reference TRBV13 and TRBJ2-5, is as follows: AAGVIQSPRHLIKEKRETATLKCYPIPRHDTVYWYQQGPGQDPQFLISFYEKMQSDKGSIPDRFSAQQFSDYHSELNMSSLELGDSALYFCASSYILGETQYFGPGTRLLVL.

The chain combines TRBV4-1 with TRBJ1-4, with D uncertain. This CDR3 spans 14 amino acids. Germline V gene sequence: CDR1 MGHRA, CDR2 YSYEKL. V lost 2 bases and J 5 bases, leaving 9 bases between the germline ends. The CDR3 spells CASSQRGNNEKLFF. The CDR3, as DNA: TGCGCCAGCAGCCAACGCGGCAACAATGAAAAACTGTTTTTT.

The genes are TRBV18 and TRBJ2-7, with 10 bases matching TRBD1. Unmatched junction bases numbered 8, after V lost 3 bases and J lost 6 bases. Per the germline V gene, CDR1 is KGHSH and CDR2 is LQKENI. The CDR3 sequence is 15 residues long. The CDR3 sequence: CASSPYRDRGAEQYF. CDR3 in DNA: TGTGCCAGCTCACCGTACCGGGACAGGGGTGCCGAGCAGTACTTC.

The rearrangement links TRBV7-9 to TRBJ2-7; 9 bases are shared with TRBD2. V lost 3 bases, J lost 1 base, and 1 base stayed unmatched. CDR3 length: 14 residues. Germline V gene data show CDR1 as SEHNR and CDR2 as FQNEAQ (reference sequence). The CDR3 DNA follows: TGTGCCAGCAGCTTTACTAGCGGGTCCTACGAGCAGTACTTC. This codes for CASSFTSGSYEQYF.

This chain uses TRBV10-3 with TRBJ1-2; D gene unclear. Trimming left V 0 bases short and J 3 bases short, with 5 bases between. This CDR3 region has 13 residues. Germline V gene data show CDR1 as ENHRY and CDR2 as SYGVKD. For the CDR3, the DNA is TGTGCCATCAGTGAGTCCAGAGACTATGGCTACACCTTC. Its protein product is CAISESRDYGYTF.

J is TRBJ1-5 and V is TRBV4-1, with a weak D call TRBD1 (6 bases). Germline CDR1 is MGHRA and CDR2 is YSYEKL. Trimming removed 6 bases from V and 2 bases from J, with 17 bases in between. CDR3 length equals 16 residues. The CDR3 reads CASRQNRDLGNQPQHF. The CDR3 region has the DNA TGCGCCAGCAGGCAAAACAGGGATCTGGGCAATCAGCCCCAGCATTTT.

The chain recombines TRBV6-6 with TRBJ1-6, with TRBD1 as a possible D gene (5 bases). The length of the CDR3 is 15 residues. V was cut by 6 bases and J by 10 bases, with 19 bases left in between. Germline CDR1 is MNHNY and CDR2 is SVGAGI (reference sequence). This chain's CDR3 is CASSLGGGGESPLHF. The CDR3 bases are TGTGCCAGCAGCCTCGGGGGGGGAGGGGAATCACCCCTCCACTTT.

This chain joins TRBV16 and TRBJ2-3; a possible D gene is TRBD2 (6 bases). Trimming took off 4 bases at V and 6 bases at J, with 14 bases between the two ends. Germline CDR1 KGHSY, CDR2 FQNENV. The CDR3 is 14 residues long. CDR3 DNA sequence: TGTGCCAGCAGCCCATCCAGCAGCGGGGATACGCAGTATTTT. This sequence encodes CASSPSSSGDTQYF.

This chain uses TRBV6-1 with TRBJ1-1; D unresolved. In germline, CDR1 is MNHNS, CDR2 SASEGT. The CDR3 loop spans 14 amino acids. V gave up 8 bases and J gave up 5 bases, with 18 bases separating them. In DNA, the CDR3 is TGTGCCAGCCGCCCTAGGCCTCCGAGGACTGAAGCTTTCTTT. This encodes CASRPRPPRTEAFF.

V and J are TRBV5-1 and TRBJ1-3; D unclear. The CDR3 runs to 13 residues. Trimming removed 0 bases from V and 4 bases from J, with 5 bases in between. Germline V gene sequence: CDR1 SGHRS, CDR2 YFSETQ. The DNA of the CDR3 is TGCGCCAGCAGCTTGGGAGTGGGAAACACCATATATTTT. It codes for CASSLGVGNTIYF.